This T cell receptor beta chain was identified during a study of Ad26.COV2.S vaccination and SARS-CoV-2 variants. Germline trimming cut 9 bases from V and 7 bases from J; bases unmatched to any gene: 15. The length of the CDR3 is 15 residues. CDR1 is KGHDR and CDR2 is SFDVKD in the germline V gene. Sequenced by immunoSEQ multiplex PCR; TCRdb stores in-frame clones only, minus some. The sample has more than 300,000 clones; about 82% are singletons. This sample's treatment: approximately 18 received Ad26.COV2.S at low or high dose, single or two shots; a few received placebo; per-sample allocation not given. After the first vaccine or placebo injection, samples were drawn on day 63.

The chain carries TRBV24-1 and TRBJ1-2, with 8 bases lining up with TRBD1. The input for sequencing was peripheral blood, taken in a trial of Ad26.COV2.S vaccine versus placebo. This receptor was identified in a person aged 18 to 59 who received the Ad26.COV2.S COVID-19 vaccine or a placebo. The CDR3 protein is CATPRRPGQGRGYTF. For the CDR3, the DNA is TGTGCCACCCCGCGGCGGCCCGGACAGGGTCGTGGCTACACCTTC.